Shown below are 3 T cell receptor beta chains from a single sample sequenced in a study of blood T cell repertoires in COVID-19. Clones were sequenced by immunoSEQ multiplex PCR, and TCRdb holds only the in-frame ones, with some missing. This table has under 150,000 clones, approximately 87% appearing once. What was sequenced was peripheral blood. These receptors came from a man aged 30-40 years with acute or convalescent COVID-19.

For the CDR3, the DNA is TGTGCCAGCAGTCCCGGGACAGAAGAGACCCAGTACTTC. As protein: CASSPGTEETQYF. This chain uses TRBV5-5 with TRBJ2-5; TRBD1 agrees at 7 bases. The V gene end was trimmed by 5 bases and the J gene end by 3 bases; junction bases not matched to a gene: 4. Germline V gives CDR1 SGHKS, CDR2 YYEKEE (reference sequence). CDR3 length equals 13 residues.

The rearrangement joins TRBV18 to TRBJ2-5, with 7 nucleotides matching TRBD1. From germline, CDR1 is KGHSH and CDR2 LQKENI. J was trimmed by 4 bases and V by 0 bases; bases with no gene match: 8. This CDR3 comprises 16 residues. The CDR3 region is CASSPPVAGGGETQYF. DNA for the CDR3: TGTGCCAGCTCACCACCGGTTGCAGGGGGTGGAGAGACCCAGTACTTC.

The chain joins TRBV7-7 to TRBJ2-5; D tentatively fits TRBD1 or TRBD2 (6 bases each). This CDR3 spans 14 amino acids. CDR1 is SSHAT, CDR2 FNYEAQ, per germline (reference sequence). The CDR3 loop reads CTSSPGQNQETQYF. The CDR3 coding sequence is TGTACTAGCAGCCCTGGACAGAACCAAGAGACCCAGTACTTC.